The sequence of this T cell receptor (beta chain) was determined in a study of CD8 T cells in ankylosing spondylitis. Whole-study findings and limits: For ankylosing spondylitis blood, a TCR beta motif of about eight highly homologous variants appeared characteristic.

Making use of molecular barcodes, quantitative 5'-RACE generated TCR beta libraries. TCRdb used MiXCR to reprocess the 5' RACE reads, holding one entry per CDR3 protein. The data contain about 240,000 distinct CDR3 sequences, 8.6% of them singletons. This clonotype was seen only a few times. What it recognizes is unknown. The length of the CDR3 is 15 residues. Germline V lookup: CDR1 DFQATT, CDR2 SNEGSKA (reference sequence). The germline V and J ends were trimmed by 0 bases and 10 bases, with 16 bases remaining between them. This TCR derives from a male donor with ankylosing spondylitis or in good health (not recorded which). The chain uses TRBV20-1 and TRBJ1-6, with no clear D. What was sequenced was blood, either unsorted or a sorted T cell fraction (not recorded which). The CDR3 region is CSARDPAGSASPLHF. The CDR3 coding sequence is TGCAGTGCTAGAGACCCGGCGGGCTCCGCGTCACCCCTCCACTTT.